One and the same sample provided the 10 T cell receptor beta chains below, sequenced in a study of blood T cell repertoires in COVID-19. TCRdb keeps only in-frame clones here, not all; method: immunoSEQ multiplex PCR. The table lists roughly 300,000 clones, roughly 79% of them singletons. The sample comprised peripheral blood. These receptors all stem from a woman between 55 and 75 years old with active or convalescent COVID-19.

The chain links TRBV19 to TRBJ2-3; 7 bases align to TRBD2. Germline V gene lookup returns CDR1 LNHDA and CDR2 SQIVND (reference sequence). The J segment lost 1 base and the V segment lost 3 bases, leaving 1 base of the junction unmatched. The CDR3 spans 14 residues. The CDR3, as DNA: TGTGCCAGTAGTATCGCGGGGGGCACAGATACGCAGTATTTT. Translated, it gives CASSIAGGTDTQYF.

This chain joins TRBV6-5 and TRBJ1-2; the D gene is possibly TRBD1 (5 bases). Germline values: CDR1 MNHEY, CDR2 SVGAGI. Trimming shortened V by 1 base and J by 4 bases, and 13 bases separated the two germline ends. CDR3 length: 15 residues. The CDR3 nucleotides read TGTGCCAGCAGTTACTATGGGGCAGGCTCCTATGGCTACACCTTC. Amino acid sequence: CASSYYGAGSYGYTF.

The CDR3 protein is CASSATGNYGYTF. CDR3 in DNA: TGTGCCAGCAGTGCGACAGGGAACTATGGCTACACCTTC. J is TRBJ1-2 and V is TRBV2; 7 bases fit TRBD1. Trimming cost V 4 bases and J 2 bases; bases outside gene matches: 1. Germline V CDR1 and CDR2: SNHLY, FYNNEI. This CDR3 region has 13 residues.

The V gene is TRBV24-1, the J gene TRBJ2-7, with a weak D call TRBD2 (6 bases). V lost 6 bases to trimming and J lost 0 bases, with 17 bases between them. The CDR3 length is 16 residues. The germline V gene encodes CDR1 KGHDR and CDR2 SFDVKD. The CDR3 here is CATSFLGGGTSYEQYF. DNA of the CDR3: TGTGCCACCAGTTTTCTGGGCGGAGGGACCTCCTACGAGCAGTACTTC.

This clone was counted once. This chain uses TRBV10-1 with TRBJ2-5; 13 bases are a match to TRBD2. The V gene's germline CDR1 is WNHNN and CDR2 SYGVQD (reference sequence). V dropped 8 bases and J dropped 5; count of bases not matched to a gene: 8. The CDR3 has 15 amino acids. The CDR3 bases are TGCGCCAGCCCTTCGACTAGCGGGGGGTGGGAGACCCAGTACTTC. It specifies CASPSTSGGWETQYF.

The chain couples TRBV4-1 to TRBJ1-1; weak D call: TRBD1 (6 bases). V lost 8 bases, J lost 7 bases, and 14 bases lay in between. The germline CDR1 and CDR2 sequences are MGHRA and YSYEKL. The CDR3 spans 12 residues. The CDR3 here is CASGKGGVEAFF. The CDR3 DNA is TGCGCCAGCGGAAAGGGGGGGGTTGAAGCTTTCTTT.

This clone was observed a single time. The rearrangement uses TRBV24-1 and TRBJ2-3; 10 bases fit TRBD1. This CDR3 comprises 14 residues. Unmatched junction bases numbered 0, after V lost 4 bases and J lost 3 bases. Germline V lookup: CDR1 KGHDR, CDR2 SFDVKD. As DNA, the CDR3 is TGTGCCACCAGTGAGGACAGGGGGACAGATACGCAGTATTTT. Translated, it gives CATSEDRGTDTQYF.

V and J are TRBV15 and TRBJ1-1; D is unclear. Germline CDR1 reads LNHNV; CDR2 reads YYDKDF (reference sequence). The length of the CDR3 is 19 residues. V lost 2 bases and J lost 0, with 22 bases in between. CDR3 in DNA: TGTGCCACCAGCAGATGGTTAAAAATAGGAACAGCCTTGAACACTGAAGCTTTCTTT. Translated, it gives CATSRWLKIGTALNTEAFF.

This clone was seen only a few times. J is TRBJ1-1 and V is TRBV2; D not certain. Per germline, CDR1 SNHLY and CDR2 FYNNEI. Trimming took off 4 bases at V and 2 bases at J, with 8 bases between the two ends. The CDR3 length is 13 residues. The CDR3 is CASSVARNTEAFF. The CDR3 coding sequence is TGTGCCAGCAGTGTAGCGAGAAACACTGAAGCTTTCTTT.

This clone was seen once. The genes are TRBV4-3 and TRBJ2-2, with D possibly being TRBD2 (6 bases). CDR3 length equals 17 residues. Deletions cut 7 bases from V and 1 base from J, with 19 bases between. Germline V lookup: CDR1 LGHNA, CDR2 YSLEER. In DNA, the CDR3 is TGCGCCAGCACCTCGTTGGGAGGCAGCCTGAACACCGGGGAGCTGTTTTTT. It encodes CASTSLGGSLNTGELFF.